A single sample gave rise to the 26 T cell receptor beta chains below, sequenced in a study of molecular identifiers for immune sequencing clone quantification. TCRdb reprocessed the PCR reads with MiXCR, giving one entry per CDR3 protein. The sample consists of some 59,000 distinct CDR3 sequences, less than 25% of them appearing once. Material for sequencing was naive CD8+ T cells from blood, with Jurkat cell RNA spiked in. The subset here: FACS-sorted CD8+CD4-CCR7+CD45RA+ naive T cells. Every receptor here comes from a human donor in good health. Some libraries in this study had Jurkat cell RNA spiked in.

This clonotype has a count of ten or more. The chain combines TRBV20-1 with TRBJ2-1, with 9 bases matching TRBD2. The J segment lost 6 bases and the V segment lost 6 bases, leaving 12 bases of the junction unmatched. CDR3 size: 15 residues. The germline gives CDR1 DFQATT, CDR2 SNEGSKA (reference sequence). This chain's CDR3 is CSAESGGRAFNEQFF. Here the CDR3 DNA reads TGCAGTGCCGAGTCTGGCGGGAGGGCCTTCAATGAGCAGTTCTTC.

J is TRBJ2-7 and V is TRBV2; tentative D call: TRBD2 (5 bases). The length of the CDR3 is 15 residues. The germline V gene encodes CDR1 SNHLY and CDR2 FYNNEI. Trimming left V 1 base short and J 0 bases short, with 10 bases between. For the CDR3, the DNA is TGTGCCAGCAGTGAAGGGGTGGGGAGCTCCTACGAGCAGTACTTC. Translating gives CASSEGVGSSYEQYF.

This clonotype has ten or more counts. The J gene is TRBJ2-7, the V gene TRBV5-4; D gene unclear. The germline V and J ends were trimmed by 1 base and 3 bases, with 5 bases remaining between them. This CDR3 comprises 12 residues. The germline CDR1 and CDR2 sequences are SGHNT and YYREEE (reference sequence). This CDR3 is CASSLPGYEQYF. DNA for the CDR3: TGTGCCAGCAGCTTGCCGGGCTACGAGCAGTACTTC.

This clonotype was seen ten or more times. The chain links TRBV29-1 to TRBJ2-1; D might be TRBD2 (7 bases). V gave up 5 bases and J gave up 2 bases, with 19 bases separating them. CDR3 length: 16 amino acids. Germline V gene sequence: CDR1 SQVTM, CDR2 ANQGSEA. CDR3 loop: CSVNRGRRETYNEQFF. The DNA for the CDR3 is TGCAGCGTTAATAGGGGGAGGCGGGAGACCTACAATGAGCAGTTCTTC.

This clonotype was counted many times. J is TRBJ1-4 and V is TRBV6-6, with 9 bases matching TRBD1. The V segment lost 5 bases and the J segment 0 bases; nucleotides outside the gene matches: 7. Per the germline V gene, CDR1 is MNHNY and CDR2 is SVGAGI (reference sequence). The length of the CDR3 is 17 residues. This chain's CDR3 is CASSTSRQGATNEKLFF. The DNA for the CDR3 is TGTGCCAGCAGTACCTCCCGACAGGGGGCAACTAATGAAAAACTGTTTTTT.

This clonotype appeared many times. The rearrangement joins TRBV20-1 to TRBJ1-1; no firm D call. Germline assignment: CDR1 DFQATT and CDR2 SNEGSKA (reference sequence). CDR3 length: 14 residues. V shed 0 bases and J shed 4 bases, with 12 bases lying between them. CDR3 in amino acids: CSARDYGEATEAFF. The CDR3 coding sequence is TGCAGTGCTAGAGATTACGGGGAAGCCACTGAAGCTTTCTTT.

In its sample, this clonotype was seen many times. The V call is TRBV5-6, the J call TRBJ2-7; D unclear. The CDR3 totals 14 residues. CDR1 and CDR2 (germline): SGHDT, YYEEEE. V lost 0 bases to trimming and J lost 3 bases, with 10 bases between them. CDR3 loop: CASSLEGPYYEQYF. CDR3 DNA sequence: TGTGCCAGCAGCTTGGAAGGGCCTTACTACGAGCAGTACTTC.

This clonotype was recorded at least ten times. The rearrangement joins TRBV4-3 to TRBJ2-5, with D possibly being TRBD2 (5 bases). This CDR3 comprises 14 residues. CDR1 is LGHNA and CDR2 is YSLEER in the germline V gene. V was trimmed by 0 bases and J by 6 bases, leaving 11 bases between them. CDR3 amino acids: CASSQERWRQTQYF. CDR3 DNA: TGCGCCAGCAGCCAAGAAAGGTGGAGGCAGACCCAGTACTTC.

This clonotype is a singleton in its sample. The chain has TRBV19 and TRBJ1-5; no reliable D call. Germline CDR1 LNHDA, CDR2 SQIVND (reference sequence). The V end was cut by 1 base, the J end by 3 bases, with 7 bases between. The CDR3 spans 14 residues. The CDR3 sequence is CASSIGGDNQPQHF. In nucleotides, the CDR3 is TGTGCCAGTAGTATAGGGGGAGACAATCAGCCCCAGCATTTT.

The table lists this clonotype with a few counts. A much more abundant neighbour one base away suggests this may be a read error. The rearrangement uses TRBV3-1 and TRBJ2-2; the match to TRBD1 covers 7 bases. Trimming removed 4 bases from V and 6 bases from J; junction bases left unmatched: 11. The CDR3 length is 16 residues. The germline V gene encodes CDR1 LGHDT and CDR2 YNNKEL (reference sequence). CDR3 amino acids: CASSPYGTEVAGELFF. The CDR3 region has the DNA TGTGCCAGCAGCCCCTACGGGACAGAGGTTGCCGGGGAGCTGTTTTTT. Full variable domain (missing parts from reference TRBV3-1 and TRBJ2-2): DTAVSQTPKYLVTQMGNDKSIKCEQNLGHDTMYWYKQDSKKFLKIMFSYNNKELIINETVPNRFSPKSPDKAHLNLHINSLELGDSAVYFCASSPYGTEVAGELFFGEGSRLTVL.

This clonotype was seen repeatedly, ten times or more. J is TRBJ2-7 and V is TRBV6-1, with D perhaps TRBD1 (5 bases). The CDR3 is made up of 12 amino acids. CDR1 and CDR2 from the germline V gene are MNHNS and SASEGT. V was shortened by 3 bases and J by 5 bases, with 8 bases between the two germline ends. This CDR3 reads CASSELGDEQYF. CDR3 bases: TGTGCCAGCAGTGAGTTAGGGGACGAGCAGTACTTC.

This clonotype was recorded many times. The chain combines TRBV7-9 with TRBJ2-3; 10 bases fit TRBD2. J lost 2 bases, V lost 5 bases, and 4 bases had no gene match. This CDR3 contains 15 residues. Germline lookup yields CDR1 SEHNR and CDR2 FQNEAQ (reference sequence). The DNA of the CDR3 is TGTGCCAGCAGCATTAGCGGGGGGCTCACAGATACGCAGTATTTT. Translated, it gives CASSISGGLTDTQYF.

On this clonotype: A much larger clone lies one base from this, so it may be a read error. This chain joins TRBV20-1 and TRBJ2-5; the match to TRBD1 covers 7 bases. The CDR3 contains 13 residues. Germline-derived CDR1 and CDR2 are DFQATT and SNEGSKA (reference sequence). The trim removed 3 bases at V and 5 bases at J, leaving 6 bases unmatched. CDR3 region: CSARTGSDETQYF. The CDR3 DNA follows: TGCAGTGCTAGGACAGGGTCCGATGAGACCCAGTACTTC.

This clonotype was seen at least ten times. This sequence joins TRBV6-5 and TRBJ2-2; the D gene is possibly TRBD2 (6 bases). CDR3 length: 14 amino acids. CDR1 MNHEY and CDR2 SVGAGI come from the germline V gene. Trimming cost V 10 bases and J 0 bases, with 12 bases left between them. Here the CDR3 DNA reads TGTGCCACCATCGGGAGCACGAACACCGGGGAGCTGTTTTTT. It specifies CATIGSTNTGELFF.

This clonotype was seen repeatedly, ten times or more. The chain joins TRBV20-1 to TRBJ1-2; the D is unclear. CDR1 and CDR2 (germline): DFQATT, SNEGSKA (reference sequence). This CDR3 comprises 11 residues. V lost 6 bases to trimming and J lost 6 bases, with 11 bases between them. Here the CDR3 reads CSAHDGHGYTF. The DNA of the CDR3 is TGCAGTGCCCACGATGGCCATGGCTACACCTTC.

The table lists this clonotype with many counts. The rearrangement uses TRBV7-9 and TRBJ2-3, with TRBD2 identical over 10 bases. Trimming took 7 bases from V and 4 from J; bases not matched to a gene: 20. Looked up from germline, CDR1 is SEHNR and CDR2 is FQNEAQ (reference sequence). The CDR3 loop spans 19 amino acids. The CDR3 is CASTQWTSSGRISADTQYF. The DNA for the CDR3 is TGTGCCAGCACCCAATGGACGTCTAGCGGGAGAATCTCGGCAGATACGCAGTATTTT.

At least ten counts were recorded for this clonotype. The chain is built from TRBV18 and TRBJ2-3; 9 bases are shared with TRBD2. V shed 5 bases, J shed 3 bases, and the junction held 9 bases outside the gene matches. The germline CDR1 and CDR2 sequences are KGHSH and LQKENI. This CDR3 contains 16 residues. In nucleotides, the CDR3 is TGTGCCAGCTCAAGGGCTAGCGGGACCGAGACAGATACGCAGTATTTT. Amino acids: CASSRASGTETDTQYF.

This clonotype was seen repeatedly, ten times or more. The CDR3: CASKYSGGADTQYF. The DNA of the CDR3 is TGTGCCAGCAAATATAGCGGGGGGGCAGATACGCAGTATTTT. The chain has TRBV6-5 and TRBJ2-3; TRBD2 matches 11 bases. Germline V gene lookup returns CDR1 MNHEY and CDR2 SVGAGI. V lost 7 bases, J lost 4 bases, and 4 bases stayed unmatched. The CDR3 runs 14 residues.

This clonotype was seen repeatedly, ten times or more. The chain employs TRBV28 and TRBJ2-2, with a weak D call TRBD2 (6 bases). CDR3 length: 13 amino acids. With 5 bases removed from V and 5 bases from J, the gap between germline ends came to 9 bases. Germline V gene lookup returns CDR1 MDHEN and CDR2 SYDVKM. CDR3 DNA sequence: TGTGCCAGCAGTCCACTAGCTACCGGGGAGCTGTTTTTT. Translating gives CASSPLATGELFF.

This clonotype appeared many times. The chain employs TRBV11-2 and TRBJ2-5; D unclear. V lost 4 bases and J 2 bases, leaving 23 bases between the germline ends. CDR3 length: 18 residues. CDR1 is SGHAT, CDR2 FQNNGV, per germline. CDR3 sequence: CASSWAPKGGDDQETQYF. DNA for the CDR3: TGTGCCAGCAGCTGGGCGCCCAAGGGCGGAGATGATCAAGAGACCCAGTACTTC.

This clonotype was seen many times. The chain recombines TRBV7-9 with TRBJ2-7, with a tentative D call TRBD2 (6 bases). The CDR3 sequence is 15 residues long. Germline lookup yields CDR1 SEHNR and CDR2 FQNEAQ (reference sequence). Trimming removed 5 bases at V and 5 bases at J, with 19 bases between. In DNA form, the CDR3 reads TGTGCCAGCAGCATCGGACCCGGGACTCCGGACGAGCAGTACTTC. Encoded protein: CASSIGPGTPDEQYF.

This clonotype was seen repeatedly, ten times or more. The chain combines TRBV6-6 with TRBJ1-5; unclear D gene. Germline CDR1 reads MNHNY; CDR2 reads SVGAGI (reference sequence). CDR3 length: 14 residues. The V end was cut by 0 bases, the J end by 5 bases, with 8 bases between. DNA of the CDR3: TGTGCCAGCAGTTACTCCGGCAGTTATCAGCCCCAGCATTTT. Its translation is CASSYSGSYQPQHF.

In this sample, this clonotype turned up a few times. A much larger clonotype is one base distant, so this may be a read error. V gene TRBV4-1 combines with J gene TRBJ1-2; D is unresolved. There are 13 residues in the CDR3. The germline CDR1 and CDR2 sequences are MGHRA and YSYEKL. In DNA form, the CDR3 reads TGCGCCCGCAGCCAAGATACGGGCCCTGGCTACACCTTC. It is translated as CARSQDTGPGYTF.

As regards this clonotype: A much larger clone differs by one base, so this may be a read error. The chain employs TRBV2 and TRBJ1-2; possible D gene TRBD1, 5 bases. This CDR3 region has 16 residues. Trimming removed 1 base at V and 2 bases at J, with 14 bases between. Germline V gene data show CDR1 as SNHLY and CDR2 as FYNNEI. The CDR3 region is CASSEVQAGRNYGYTF. CDR3 sequence (DNA): TGTGCCAGCAGTGAAGTTCAGGCAGGGAGGAACTATGGCTACACCTTC.

This clonotype occurred many times. The gene calls are TRBV2 and TRBJ1-6, with 9 bases matching TRBD1. Germline assignment: CDR1 SNHLY and CDR2 FYNNEI. Trimming cost V 7 bases and J 9 bases; bases outside gene matches: 7. The CDR3 covers 14 residues. CDR3 protein: CASKSGTGTSPLHF. The CDR3 region has the DNA TGTGCCAGCAAGTCCGGGACAGGGACTTCACCCCTCCACTTT.

Turning to this clonotype: A much bigger clone sits one base away, suggesting this may be a read error. The V gene is TRBV7-9, the J gene TRBJ1-1; weak D call: TRBD1 (5 bases). The CDR3 is 14 amino acids. Germline CDR1 is SEHNR and CDR2 is FQNEAQ (reference sequence). The DNA for the CDR3 is TGTGCCGGCAGCCCAGGACACCAGAACACTGAAGCTTTCTTT. It is translated as CAGSPGHQNTEAFF.